What follows describes a single TCR beta chain. As yet, its antigen is unknown. A much larger clone is a single base away; this may be a read error. The data derive from a study of post-analysis software for immune sequencing data. Findings of the study overall: The study found significantly lower normalized Chao1 diversity in multiple sclerosis patients than in controls. Clustering by F measure revealed strong co-clustering among samples prepared together in one batch. When patients were compared with controls, five TRBV segments were more frequent, TRBV5-6, TRBV5-1 and TRBV20-1 among them.

Sequencing libraries made from TCR beta cDNA carried unique molecular identifiers. MiXCR, run by TCRdb on the PCR reads, gives a single entry per CDR3 protein. The table lists some 690,000 distinct CDR3 sequences, 30% of them singletons, with around 0.6% in the top ten. This CDR3 contains 17 residues. Germline-derived CDR1 and CDR2 are SGHNT and YYREEE (reference sequence). Sequencing was done on a sample of blood. This rearrangement joins TRBV5-4 to TRBJ2-3, with D possibly being TRBD1 or TRBD2 (6 bases each). The sequence derives from a girl under 18 with multiple sclerosis. The CDR3 nucleotides read TGTGCCTGCAGCCCCGCCCTCGGGAGAGGGGGGACAGATACGCAGTATTTT. This sequence encodes CACSPALGRGGTDTQYF. Full variable domain (missing parts from reference TRBV5-4 and TRBJ2-3): ETGVTQSPTHLIKTRGQQVTLRCSSQSGHNTVSWYQQALGQGPQFIFQYYREEENGRGNFPPRFSGLQFPNYSSELNVNALELDDSALYLCACSPALGRGGTDTQYFGPGTRLTVL.